This T cell receptor (beta chain) appears in the sequencing data of a study of graft-versus-host responses after intestinal transplantation. This table comes from immunoSEQ multiplex PCR, and its TCRdb copy is limited to in-frame clones, with some not included. The repertoire holds 25,000 to 30,000 clones, with about 80% as singletons. The CDR3 is 15 residues long. V was pared by 3 bases and J by 7 bases, with 18 bases between. Germline CDR1 reads LNHNV; CDR2 reads YYDKDF (reference sequence). This clone has a handful of counts. Its antigen is undetermined. V and J are TRBV15 and TRBJ1-2; tentatively, D is TRBD1 (5 bases). This TCR derives from a human donor who received an intestinal transplant. The sequencing here drew on unstimulated CD4+ T cells sorted from spleen or lymph node cells, taken before intestinal transplant. This CDR3 is CATSSPTRGAGGYTF. The DNA for the CDR3 is TGTGCCACCAGCAGTCCCACGAGGGGCGCGGGTGGCTACACCTTC.